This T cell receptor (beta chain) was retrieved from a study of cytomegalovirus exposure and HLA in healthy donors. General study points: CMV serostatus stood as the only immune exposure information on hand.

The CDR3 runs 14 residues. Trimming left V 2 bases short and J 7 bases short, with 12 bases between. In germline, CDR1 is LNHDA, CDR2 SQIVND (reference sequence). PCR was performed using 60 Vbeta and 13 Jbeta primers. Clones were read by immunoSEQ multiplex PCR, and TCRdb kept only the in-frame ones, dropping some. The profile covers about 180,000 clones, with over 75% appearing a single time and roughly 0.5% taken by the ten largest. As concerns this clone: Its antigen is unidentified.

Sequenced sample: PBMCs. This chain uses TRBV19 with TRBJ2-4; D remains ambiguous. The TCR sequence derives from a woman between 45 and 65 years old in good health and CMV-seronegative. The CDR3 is CASSIWATANIQYF. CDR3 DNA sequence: TGTGCCAGTAGTATATGGGCTACAGCCAACATTCAGTACTTC.